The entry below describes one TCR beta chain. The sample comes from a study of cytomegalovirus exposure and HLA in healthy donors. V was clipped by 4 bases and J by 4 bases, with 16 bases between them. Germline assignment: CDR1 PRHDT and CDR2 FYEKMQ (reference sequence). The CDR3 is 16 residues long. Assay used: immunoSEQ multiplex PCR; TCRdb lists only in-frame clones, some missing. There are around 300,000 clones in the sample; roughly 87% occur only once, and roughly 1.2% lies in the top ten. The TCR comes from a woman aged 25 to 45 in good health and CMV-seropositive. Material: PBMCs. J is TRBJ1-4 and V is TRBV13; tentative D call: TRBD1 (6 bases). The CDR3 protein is CASSSNYRAGNEKLFF. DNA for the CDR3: TGTGCCAGCAGCTCAAACTACAGGGCTGGTAATGAAAAACTGTTTTTT.